This section outlines one T cell receptor beta chain sequence together with its context. One end of the junction does not line up with germline, which may come from a read error. This CDR3 spans 16 amino acids. CDR1 and CDR2 from the germline V gene are DFQATT and SNEGSKA (reference sequence). Next came a second PCR, run for about 6 to 11 cycles, which used a sample-barcoded 5' primer along with a J-beta primer mix. A single record per CDR3 protein comes from TCRdb applying MiXCR to the 5' RACE reads. The table lists around 280,000 distinct CDR3 sequences, roughly 26% of them singletons. The sample comes from a study of blood T cells in healthy people across ages.

The rearrangement joins TRBV20-1 to TRBJ2-1; 12 bases fit TRBD2. This clonotype originated in a woman in her 70s in good health. Sample: blood. The CDR3 nucleotides read TGCAGTGCTAGAAAACTAGCGGGGGGACTAAACAATGGGCAGTTCTTC. Its translation is CSARKLAGGLNNGQFF.